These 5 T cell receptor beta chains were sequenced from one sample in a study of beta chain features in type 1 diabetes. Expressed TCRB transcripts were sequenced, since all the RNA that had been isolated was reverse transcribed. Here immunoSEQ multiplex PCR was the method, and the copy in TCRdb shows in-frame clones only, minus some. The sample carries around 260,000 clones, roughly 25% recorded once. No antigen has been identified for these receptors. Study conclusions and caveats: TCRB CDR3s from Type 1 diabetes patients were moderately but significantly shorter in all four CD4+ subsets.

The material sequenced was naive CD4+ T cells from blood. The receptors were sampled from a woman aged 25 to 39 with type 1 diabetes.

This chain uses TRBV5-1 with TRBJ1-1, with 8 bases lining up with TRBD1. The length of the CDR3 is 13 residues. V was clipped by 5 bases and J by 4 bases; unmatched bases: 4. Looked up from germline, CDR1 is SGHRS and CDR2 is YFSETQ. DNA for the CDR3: TGCGCCAGCAGTGGACAGGGCGGCACTGAAGCTTTCTTT. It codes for CASSGQGGTEAFF.

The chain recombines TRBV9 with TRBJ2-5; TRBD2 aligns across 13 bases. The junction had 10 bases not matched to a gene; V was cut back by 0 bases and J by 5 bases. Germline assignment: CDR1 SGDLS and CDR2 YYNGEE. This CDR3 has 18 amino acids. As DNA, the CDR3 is TGTGCCAGCAGCGTAGGGACTAGCGGGAGCAGTTTTGTGGAGACCCAGTACTTC. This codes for CASSVGTSGSSFVETQYF.

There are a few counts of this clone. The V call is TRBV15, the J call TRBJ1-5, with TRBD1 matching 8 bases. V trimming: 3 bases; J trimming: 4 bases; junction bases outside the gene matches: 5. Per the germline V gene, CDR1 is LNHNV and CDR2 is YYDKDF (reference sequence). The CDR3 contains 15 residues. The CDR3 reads CATSSRQGINQPQHF. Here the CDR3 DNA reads TGTGCCACCAGCAGTCGACAGGGGATTAATCAGCCCCAGCATTTT.

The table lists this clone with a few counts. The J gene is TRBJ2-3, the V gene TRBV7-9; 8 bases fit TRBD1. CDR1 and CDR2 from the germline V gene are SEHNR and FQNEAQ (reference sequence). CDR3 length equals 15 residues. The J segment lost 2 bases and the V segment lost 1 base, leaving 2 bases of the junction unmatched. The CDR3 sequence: CASSLGQGATDTQYF. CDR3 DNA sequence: TGTGCCAGCAGCTTAGGGCAGGGGGCCACAGATACGCAGTATTTT.

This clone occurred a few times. The CDR3 reads CASSFRQGGSSYNEQFF. CDR3 nucleotides: TGTGCCAGCAGCTTCAGACAGGGTGGAAGCTCCTACAATGAGCAGTTCTTC. V and J are TRBV7-9 and TRBJ2-1; 7 bases map to TRBD1. The junction had 8 bases not matched to a gene; V was cut back by 3 bases and J by 0 bases. The CDR3 is 17 residues long. Germline loops: CDR1 SEHNR, CDR2 FQNEAQ (reference sequence).